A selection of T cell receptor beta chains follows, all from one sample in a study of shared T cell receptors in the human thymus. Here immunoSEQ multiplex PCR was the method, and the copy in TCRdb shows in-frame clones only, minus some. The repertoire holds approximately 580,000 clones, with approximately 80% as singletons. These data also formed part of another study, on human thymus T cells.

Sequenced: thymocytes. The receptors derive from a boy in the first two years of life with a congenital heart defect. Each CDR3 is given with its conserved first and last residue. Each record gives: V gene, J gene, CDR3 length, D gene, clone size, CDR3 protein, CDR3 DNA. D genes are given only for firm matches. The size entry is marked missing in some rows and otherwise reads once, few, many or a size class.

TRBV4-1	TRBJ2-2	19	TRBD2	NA	CASSQDPRLAGVGTGELFF	TGCGCCAGCAGCCAAGACCCACGACTAGCGGGAGTGGGCACCGGGGAGCTGTTTTTT
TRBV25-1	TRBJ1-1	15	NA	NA	CASSGTGTLNTEAFF	TGTGCCAGCAGTGGAACCGGGACACTGAACACTGAAGCTTTCTTT
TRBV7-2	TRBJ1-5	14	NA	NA	CASSQRGSNQPQHF	TGTGCCAGCAGCCAGAGAGGGAGCAATCAGCCCCAGCATTTT
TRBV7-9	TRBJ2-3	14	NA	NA	CASSPGHSPDTQYF	TGTGCCAGCAGCCCGGGACATAGTCCAGATACGCAGTATTTT
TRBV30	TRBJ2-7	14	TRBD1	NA	CAWNSGQGGYEQYF	TGTGCCTGGAATTCCGGACAGGGCGGGTACGAGCAGTACTTC
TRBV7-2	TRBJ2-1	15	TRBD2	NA	CASSFPSGRWNEQFF	TGTGCCAGCAGCTTCCCTAGCGGGAGGTGGAATGAGCAGTTCTTC
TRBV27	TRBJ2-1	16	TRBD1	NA	CASSLGDRGGNNEQFF	TGTGCCAGCAGTTTAGGGGACAGGGGGGGAAACAATGAGCAGTTCTTC
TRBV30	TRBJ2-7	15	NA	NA	CAWSVRRGELEDRYF	TGTGCCTGGAGTGTCCGCCGGGGAGAGTTGGAGGATCGGTACTTC
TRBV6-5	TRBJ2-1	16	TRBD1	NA	CASSYDRGSWGDEQFF	TGTGCCAGCAGTTACGACAGGGGATCGTGGGGGGATGAGCAGTTCTTC
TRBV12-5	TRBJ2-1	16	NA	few	CASAPRAGMSYNEQFF	TGTGCTAGTGCCCCCCGGGCGGGTATGTCCTACAATGAGCAGTTCTTC
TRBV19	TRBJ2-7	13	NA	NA	CASSVPGASEQYF	TGTGCCAGTAGTGTCCCAGGGGCGTCCGAGCAGTACTTC
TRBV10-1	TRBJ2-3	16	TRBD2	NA	CASSSGLRECRDTQYF	TGCGCCAGCAGCTCGGGTTTGCGGGAGTGTAGAGATACGCAGTATTTT
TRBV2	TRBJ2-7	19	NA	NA	CASTSWENLRTSLGYEQYF	TGTGCCAGCACCTCCTGGGAGAACCTCCGGACTTCCCTCGGCTACGAGCAGTACTTC
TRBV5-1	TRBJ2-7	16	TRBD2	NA	CASSYLGSGSSYEQYF	TGCGCCAGCAGCTATCTCGGTAGCGGGAGCTCCTACGAGCAGTACTTC
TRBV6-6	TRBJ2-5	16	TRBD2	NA	CASSGSGRALGETQYF	TGTGCCAGCAGCGGGAGCGGGAGGGCCCTTGGGGAGACCCAGTACTTC
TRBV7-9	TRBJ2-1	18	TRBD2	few	CASIRTTSGSMSYNEQFF	TGTGCCAGCATCAGAACGACTAGCGGGAGTATGTCCTACAATGAGCAGTTCTTC
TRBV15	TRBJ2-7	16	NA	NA	CATSRDKGGDSYEQYF	TGTGCCACCAGCAGAGATAAGGGGGGGGACTCCTACGAGCAGTACTTC
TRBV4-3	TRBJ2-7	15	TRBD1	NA	CASSHITGTGYEQYF	TGCGCCAGCAGTCACATAACCGGGACAGGGTACGAGCAGTACTTC
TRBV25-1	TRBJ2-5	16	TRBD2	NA	CASSERLAGGRETQYF	TGTGCCAGCAGTGAGCGACTAGCGGGAGGCCGAGAGACCCAGTACTTC
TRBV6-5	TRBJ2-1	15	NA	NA	CASTKQGSSYNEQFF	TGTGCCAGCACCAAACAGGGAAGCTCCTACAATGAGCAGTTCTTC
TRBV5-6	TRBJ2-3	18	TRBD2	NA	CASSLELAGGTSTDTQYF	TGTGCCAGCAGCTTGGAACTAGCGGGAGGGACTAGCACAGATACGCAGTATTTT
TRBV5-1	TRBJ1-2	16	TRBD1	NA	CASSGAGTGPNYGYTF	TGCGCCAGCAGCGGTGCCGGGACAGGGCCCAACTATGGCTACACCTTC
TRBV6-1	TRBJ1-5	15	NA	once	CASSSRGGSNQPQHF	TGTGCCAGCAGTAGCAGGGGTGGGAGCAATCAGCCCCAGCATTTT
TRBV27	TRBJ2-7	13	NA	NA	CASSLQWSYEQYF	TGTGCCAGCAGTCTTCAGTGGTCCTACGAGCAGTACTTC
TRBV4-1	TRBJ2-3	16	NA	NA	CASSQSREAVTDTQYF	TGCGCCAGCAGCCAGTCGAGGGAGGCCGTCACAGATACGCAGTATTTT
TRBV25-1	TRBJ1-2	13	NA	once	CASAFGWDYGYTF	TGTGCCAGCGCCTTCGGGTGGGACTATGGCTACACCTTC
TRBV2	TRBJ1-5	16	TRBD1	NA	CASSARDRDVDQPQHF	TGTGCCAGCAGTGCTAGGGACAGGGACGTTGACCAGCCCCAGCATTTT
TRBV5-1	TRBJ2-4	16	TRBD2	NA	CASSLGLAGFKNIQYF	TGCGCCAGCAGCTTGGGACTAGCGGGATTCAAAAACATTCAGTACTTC
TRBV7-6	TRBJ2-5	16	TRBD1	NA	CASSSRQDRGTETQYF	TGTGCCAGCAGCTCCAGACAGGACAGGGGAACAGAGACCCAGTACTTC
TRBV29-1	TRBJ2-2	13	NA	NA	CSVGQVSTGELFF	TGCAGCGTTGGACAGGTATCCACCGGGGAGCTGTTTTTT
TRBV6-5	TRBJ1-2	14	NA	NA	CASSYSGRNYGYTF	TGTGCCAGCAGTTACTCGGGCAGGAACTATGGCTACACCTTC
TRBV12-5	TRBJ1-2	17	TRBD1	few	CASAPATLDRGINGYTF	TGTGCTAGTGCCCCCGCGACCCTCGACAGGGGGATAAATGGCTACACCTTC
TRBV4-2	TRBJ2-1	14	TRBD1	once	CASSQRQGNNEQFF	TGTGCCAGCAGCCAACGACAGGGGAACAATGAGCAGTTCTTC
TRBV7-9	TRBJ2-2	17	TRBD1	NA	CASSLEGAGGEAGELFF	TGTGCCAGCAGCTTAGAAGGGGCAGGGGGCGAGGCCGGGGAGCTGTTTTTT
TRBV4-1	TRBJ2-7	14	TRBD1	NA	CASSPDRGPYEQYF	TGCGCCAGCAGCCCGGACAGGGGCCCCTACGAGCAGTACTTC
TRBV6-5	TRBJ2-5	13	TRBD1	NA	CASSPQGSETQYF	TGTGCCAGCAGCCCACAGGGGAGTGAGACCCAGTACTTC
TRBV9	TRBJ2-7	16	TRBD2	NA	CASSVAPRGRVSEQYF	TGTGCCAGCAGCGTAGCCCCCCGCGGGAGGGTCTCCGAGCAGTACTTC
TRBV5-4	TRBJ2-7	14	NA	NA	CASSLNGPPDEQYF	TGTGCCAGCAGCTTGAATGGGCCACCTGACGAGCAGTACTTC
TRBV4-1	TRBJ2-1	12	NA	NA	CASSRLAGEQFF	TGCGCCAGCAGCCGGTTAGCCGGTGAGCAGTTCTTC
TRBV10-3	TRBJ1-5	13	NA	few	CAITDRLDQPQHF	TGTGCCATCACCGACAGGTTGGACCAGCCCCAGCATTTT
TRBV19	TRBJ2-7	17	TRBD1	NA	CASSVRPPGTGGYEQYF	TGTGCCAGTAGCGTCAGGCCCCCCGGGACAGGCGGTTACGAGCAGTACTTC